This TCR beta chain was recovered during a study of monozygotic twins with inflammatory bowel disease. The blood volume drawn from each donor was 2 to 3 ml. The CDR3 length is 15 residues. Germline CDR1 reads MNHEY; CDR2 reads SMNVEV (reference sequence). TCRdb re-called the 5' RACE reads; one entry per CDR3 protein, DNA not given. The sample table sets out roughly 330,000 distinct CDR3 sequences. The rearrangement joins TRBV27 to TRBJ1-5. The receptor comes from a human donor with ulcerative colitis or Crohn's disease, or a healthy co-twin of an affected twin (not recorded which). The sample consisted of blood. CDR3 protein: CASSPVSLSNQPQHF.